These 14 T cell receptor beta chains were all obtained from the same sample, sequenced in a study of cytomegalovirus exposure and HLA in healthy donors. With 60 Vbeta and 13 Jbeta primers, the PCR was carried out. Sequencing used immunoSEQ multiplex PCR; TCRdb keeps in-frame clones, though not all of them. The data show 100,000 or so clones, around 85% seen once. Material: PBMCs. The receptors derive from a young man in good health and CMV-seropositive.

In regard to this clone: At one of its ends the junction is not consistent with the germline gene, which may arise from a read error. The rearrangement uses TRBV16 and TRBJ1-2; no definite D call. Germline V gene data show CDR1 as KGHSY and CDR2 as FQNENV. CDR3 length equals 14 residues. CDR3 bases: TGTGCCAGCAGCGAATCAGCAGGTGGCTATGGCTACACCTTC. Translating it yields CASSESAGGYGYTF. Together with reference TRBV16 and TRBJ1-2, the CDR3 gives the full variable domain: GEEVAQTPKHLVRGEGQKAKLYCAPIKGHSYVFWYQQVLKNEFKFLISFQNENVFDETGMPKERFSAKCLPNSPCSLEIQATKLEDSAVYFCASSESAGGYGYTFGSGTRLTVV.

The gene calls are TRBV11-2 and TRBJ2-1, with 10 bases identical to TRBD1. The V and J ends lost 3 bases and 6 bases, in that order; junction bases with no gene match: 5. The CDR3 has 15 amino acids. CDR1 and CDR2 from the germline V gene are SGHAT and FQNNGV. CDR3 DNA: TGTGCCAGCAGCTTCGGGACAGGGGATCCCAATGAGCAGTTCTTC. It yields the protein CASSFGTGDPNEQFF.

V gene TRBV27 combines with J gene TRBJ1-5; D uncertain. This CDR3 is built from 12 residues. With 2 bases removed from V and 6 bases from J, the gap between germline ends came to 5 bases. Germline CDR1 reads MNHEY; CDR2 reads SMNVEV (reference sequence). CDR3 loop: CASSLIGQPQHF. For the CDR3, the DNA is TGTGCCAGCAGTTTAATCGGTCAGCCCCAGCATTTT.

The chain uses TRBV7-2 and TRBJ1-5; D is perhaps TRBD1 (6 bases). CDR1 is SGHTA, CDR2 FQGNSA, per germline. V shed 5 bases and J shed 4 bases, with 9 bases lying between them. The CDR3 covers 13 residues. The CDR3 DNA sequence: TGTGCCAGCAGCCCGGACAGAAATCAGCCCCAGCATTTT. It specifies CASSPDRNQPQHF.

The chain recombines TRBV18 with TRBJ1-2, with D tentatively TRBD1 (6 bases). The CDR3 totals 15 residues. Germline V CDR1 and CDR2: KGHSH, LQKENI. The ends were cut back, 0 bases at V and 7 bases at J, with 15 bases in the middle. CDR3 nucleotides: TGTGCCAGCTCACCACCGTCCAGGGGCTCGGGTGGCTACACCTTC. Protein sequence: CASSPPSRGSGGYTF. Variable domain in full (rest from reference TRBV18 and TRBJ1-2): NAGVMQNPRHLVRRRGQEARLRCSPMKGHSHVYWYRQLPEEGLKFMVYLQKENIIDESGMPKERFSAEFPKEGPSILRIQQVVRGDSAAYFCASSPPSRGSGGYTFGSGTRLTVV.

The genes are TRBV7-3 and TRBJ2-1; 10 bases agree with TRBD2. After removal of 3 bases from V and 9 bases from J, the junction contained 8 bases not matched to a gene. The CDR3 runs to 15 residues. Germline V CDR1 and CDR2: SGHTA, FQGTGA. The CDR3 nucleotides read TGTGCCAGCAGCTTCAGCGGGGGGGCCAGGAGTGAGCAGTTCTTC. This translates into CASSFSGGARSEQFF.

This clone was recorded many times. Other DNA sequences within the sample encode an identical CDR3. The chain combines TRBV29-1 with TRBJ1-2, with no clear D. The germline V gene encodes CDR1 SQVTM and CDR2 ANQGSEA. The CDR3 is made up of 14 amino acids. V was cut by 4 bases and J by 0 bases, with 12 bases left in between. The CDR3 nucleotides read TGCAGCGTTGCGACACCTGACCCTAACTATGGCTACACCTTC. Translated, it gives CSVATPDPNYGYTF. The full variable domain, in which reference TRBV29-1 and TRBJ1-2 provide the parts outside the CDR3, is SAVISQKPSRDICQRGTSLTIQCQVDSQVTMMFWYRQQPGQSLTLIATANQGSEATYESGFVIDKFPISRPNLTFSTLTVSNMSPEDSSIYLCSVATPDPNYGYTFGSGTRLTVV.

The chain uses TRBV6-5 and TRBJ1-1; D is perhaps TRBD1 (5 bases). V was shortened by 1 base and J by 2 bases, with 14 bases between the two germline ends. Germline V CDR1 and CDR2: MNHEY, SVGAGI. The length of the CDR3 is 16 residues. CDR3 DNA: TGTGCCAGCAGTTACTTGGGGGGAGGGTTAAACACTGAAGCTTTCTTT. Protein sequence: CASSYLGGGLNTEAFF.

CDR3 DNA: TGTGCCAGCAGAGAGACAGGAAACACTGAAGCTTTCTTT. This codes for CASRETGNTEAFF. The V and J genes are TRBV7-8 and TRBJ1-1; TRBD1 is a possible D gene (6 bases). CDR1 is SGHVS and CDR2 is FQNEAQ in the germline V gene. V gave up 6 bases and J gave up 2 bases, with 10 bases separating them. CDR3 size: 13 residues.

Only a few counts were recorded for this clone. CDR3 nucleotide sequence: TGCGCCAGCAGCTTGGGCTTAGCGGCCAAAACAGATACGCAGTATTTT. Translating gives CASSLGLAAKTDTQYF. The genes are TRBV5-1 and TRBJ2-3, with D perhaps matching TRBD2 (6 bases). Germline lookup yields CDR1 SGHRS and CDR2 YFSETQ. The CDR3 contains 16 residues. Trimming removed 0 bases from V and 3 bases from J, with 14 bases in between. The whole variable domain, filled in from reference TRBV5-1 and TRBJ2-3, reads KAGVTQTPRYLIKTRGQQVTLSCSPISGHRSVSWYQQTPGQGLQFLFEYFSETQRNKGNFPGRFSGRQFSNSRSEMNVSTLELGDSALYLCASSLGLAAKTDTQYFGPGTRLTVL.

The chain uses TRBV18 and TRBJ1-6; D is undetermined. The CDR3 has 15 residues. Germline values: CDR1 KGHSH, CDR2 LQKENI. Between the trimmed V and J ends, which lost 0 bases and 9 bases, there was a span of 12 bases. The CDR3 DNA is TGTGCCAGCTCACCACCTGGCGGAGGTGGTTCACCCCTCCACTTT. Protein sequence: CASSPPGGGGSPLHF. The complete variable domain, with remaining parts taken from reference TRBV18 and TRBJ1-6, reads NAGVMQNPRHLVRRRGQEARLRCSPMKGHSHVYWYRQLPEEGLKFMVYLQKENIIDESGMPKERFSAEFPKEGPSILRIQQVVRGDSAAYFCASSPPGGGGSPLHFGNGTRLTVT.

The chain joins TRBV4-1 to TRBJ2-2; TRBD2 might be the D (5 bases). Germline V lookup: CDR1 MGHRA, CDR2 YSYEKL. The CDR3 runs to 15 residues. V dropped 2 bases and J dropped 6 bases, with 13 bases sitting between them. CDR3 nucleotide sequence: TGCGCCAGCAGCCAAATTACGACCGGGGCCGGGGAGCTGTTTTTT. Translated: CASSQITTGAGELFF.

The CDR3 reads CASRQGTTNEKLFF. The CDR3 DNA sequence: TGTGCCAGCAGACAGGGAACAACTAATGAAAAACTGTTTTTT. The chain has TRBV6-6 and TRBJ1-4; possibly TRBD1 for D (6 bases). The CDR3 totals 14 residues. Deletions cut 6 bases from V and 0 bases from J, with 8 bases between. Germline assignment: CDR1 MNHNY and CDR2 SVGAGI (reference sequence).

The chain joins TRBV7-9 to TRBJ1-2; the D gene is possibly TRBD1 (5 bases). The germline V and J ends were trimmed by 6 bases and 4 bases, with 12 bases remaining between them. The CDR3 length is 13 residues. Germline V gives CDR1 SEHNR, CDR2 FQNEAQ (reference sequence). This chain's CDR3 is CASSSDRGYGYTF. The CDR3 DNA reads TGTGCCAGCAGTTCAGACAGAGGCTATGGCTACACCTTC.